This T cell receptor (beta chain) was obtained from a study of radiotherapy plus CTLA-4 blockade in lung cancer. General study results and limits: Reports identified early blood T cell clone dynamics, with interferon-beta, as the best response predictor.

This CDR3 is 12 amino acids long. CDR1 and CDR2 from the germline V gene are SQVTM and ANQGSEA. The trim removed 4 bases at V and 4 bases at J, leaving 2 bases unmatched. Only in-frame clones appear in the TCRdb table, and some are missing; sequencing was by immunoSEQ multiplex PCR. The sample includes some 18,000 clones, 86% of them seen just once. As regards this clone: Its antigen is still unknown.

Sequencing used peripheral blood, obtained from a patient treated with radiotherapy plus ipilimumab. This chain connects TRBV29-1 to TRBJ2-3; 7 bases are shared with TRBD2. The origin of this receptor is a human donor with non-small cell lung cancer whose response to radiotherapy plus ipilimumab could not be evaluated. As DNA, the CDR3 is TGCAGCGTTGGCGGGAGCCCAGATACGCAGTATTTT. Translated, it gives CSVGGSPDTQYF.